These 3 T cell receptor beta chains were all obtained from the same sample, sequenced in a study of blood T cell repertoires in COVID-19 (dated by TCRdb to the early 2020s). Libraries were made using the immunoSEQ multiplex PCR assay. The table was pulled from immuneACCESS by TCRdb, which kept in-frame rearrangements only. Such tables lose some clones; where checked, under half of the loss comes from unresolved V genes, and the rest has no known cause. The sample has 450,000 or so clones on record, roughly 90% of them singletons. Of the sample, more than 0.7% is held by the ten largest clones. Specimen: peripheral blood. Source of these receptors: a man aged 18 to 29 with COVID-19, enrolled during active disease.

The chain recombines TRBV4-2 with TRBJ2-2; D unclear. Trimming pared 0 bases from V and 3 bases from J, leaving 8 bases between. The CDR3 loop spans 15 amino acids. Germline CDR1 reads LGHNA; CDR2 reads YNFKEQ. CDR3 DNA: TGTGCCAGCAGCCAAGACCCCTCTGACACCGGGGAGCTGTTTTTT. Translated, it gives CASSQDPSDTGELFF.

The chain joins TRBV5-6 to TRBJ1-1; perhaps TRBD1 as D (5 bases). This CDR3 contains 15 residues. Germline V gene data show CDR1 as SGHDT and CDR2 as YYEEEE. V was clipped by 4 bases and J by 1 base, with 14 bases between them. CDR3 nucleotide sequence: TGTGCCAGCAGCCTCCAGGGACTAACGAACACTGAAGCTTTCTTT. It yields the protein CASSLQGLTNTEAFF.

The V gene is TRBV27, the J gene TRBJ2-2; TRBD1 matches 8 bases. The CDR3 runs 15 residues. Germline V gene sequence: CDR1 MNHEY, CDR2 SMNVEV (reference sequence). V shed 8 bases, J shed 3 bases, and the junction held 8 bases outside the gene matches. CDR3 protein: CASGPRGRDTGELFF. CDR3 DNA: TGTGCCAGCGGCCCCAGGGGGCGAGACACCGGGGAGCTGTTTTTT.